The entry below gives a single T cell receptor beta chain sequence along with its context. What this receptor recognizes is not known. No base qualities exist here, and no much larger clone lies one base off it. At one collaborating source in Seattle, patients were enrolled during active infection and were followed longitudinally through the course of disease. Each collaborating institution followed its own protocols to collect whole blood in K2EDTA tubes. For TCRbeta analysis, collaborators shipped samples as frozen whole blood, isolated PBMCs, or DNA extracted from either of those sample types. The sample comes from a study of blood T cell repertoires in COVID-19 (TCRdb year 2020). Regarding the research as a whole: The collaborator samples originated in the United States, Italy and Spain and spanned the acute and convalescent phases of COVID-19. The prospective study material was composed of cDNA or gDNA derived from T cells, B-cell-depleted T cells, or PBMCs. Deeply sampled blood TCRbeta repertoires from subjects exposed to, actively infected with, or recovered from COVID-19 were included in the dataset. The repertoires were released in a freely available public database intended as a resource for research on the immune response to SARS-CoV-2. The samples were drawn from the first 160 participants of the ongoing ImmuneRACE study and from under 1,500 subjects provided by 6 global collaborators. The sample metadata nearly always contained a de-identified subject ID, COVID-19 status, age in years and sex. Where available, HLA class I and class II types were taken from metadata supplied by the sample provider and were not determined by assay-based typing. The investigation overall reported the following: Clinical and demographic metadata were provided uncurated, with the amount varying by source and participant.

The V end gives up 7 bases and the J end 9 bases, leaving 15 bases in the junction not matched to a gene. Its CDR3 holds 16 amino acids, cysteine through phenylalanine. Kept here is only the CDR3 DNA, which spans 48 bases and is read in frame from base 1. Sequences SNHLY (CDR1) and FYNNEI (CDR2) are obtained from the germline V gene. TCRbeta CDR3 regions were amplified from genomic DNA by means of the immunoSEQ Assay, a bias-controlled multiplex PCR. As for how the authors treated the data: Nucleated cell counts per sample were estimated from amplification of reference gene primers within the assay. Sequence reads were collapsed and filtered to measure the absolute abundance of every unique TCRbeta CDR3 rearrangement. For each sample, productive Simpson clonality was calculated as the square root of Simpson's diversity index across productive rearrangements. Here the immuneACCESS table is served through TCRdb, limited to in-frame sequences with V and J called. Missing clones are a known gap in these copies; in checked studies unresolved V genes cover under half, and the rest lacks a known reason. D and trimming were read from the DNA, whereas the V and J calls and clone size are those reported in that table. This sample holds some 200,000 clones; around 80% were observed only once. The top ten constitute about 8.3% of the sample.

The sequence was obtained from a woman aged 80 or over with COVID-19, enrolled during active disease. Input material: peripheral blood. In this chain, TRBV2 is recombined with TRBJ1-6, and TRBD1 aligns with 7 junction nucleotides. The CDR3 reads CASNRGDSDMGSPLHF. In nucleotide form, the sequence is TGTGCCAGCAACCGAGGGGACAGCGACATGGGTTCACCCCTCCACTTT.